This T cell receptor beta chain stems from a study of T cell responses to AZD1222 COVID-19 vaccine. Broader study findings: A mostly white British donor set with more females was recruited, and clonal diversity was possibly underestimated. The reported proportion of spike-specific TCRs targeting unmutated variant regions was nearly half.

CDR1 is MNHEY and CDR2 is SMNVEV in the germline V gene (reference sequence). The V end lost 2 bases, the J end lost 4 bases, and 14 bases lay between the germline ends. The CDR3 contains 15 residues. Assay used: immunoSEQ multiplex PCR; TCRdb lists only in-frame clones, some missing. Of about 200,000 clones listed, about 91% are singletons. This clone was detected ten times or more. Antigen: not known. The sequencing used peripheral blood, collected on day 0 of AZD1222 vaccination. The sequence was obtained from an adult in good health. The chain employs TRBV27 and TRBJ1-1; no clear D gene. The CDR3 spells CASSLRMGGPTEAFF. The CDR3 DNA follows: TGTGCCAGCAGTTTAAGGATGGGCGGGCCCACTGAAGCTTTCTTT.